This T cell receptor beta chain was found in a study of technical replicates of blood from several donors. This table comes from immunoSEQ multiplex PCR, and its TCRdb copy is limited to in-frame clones, with some not included. This table has some 96,000 clones, nearly 97% appearing once. Germline V lookup: CDR1 SGHNT, CDR2 YENEEA. V gave up 9 bases and J gave up 10 bases, with 13 bases separating them. CDR3 length: 12 amino acids. The sequencing sample was made of T cells isolated from PBMCs. This chain uses TRBV11-3 with TRBJ1-6; D ambiguous. This receptor was obtained from a human donor in good health. CDR3 sequence (DNA): TGTGCCAGTACTAGCGGAGAGTCACCCCTCCACTTT. It is translated as CASTSGESPLHF.